A single TCR beta chain is shown here with its context. Its target is not known. Profiled with immunoSEQ multiplex PCR; TCRdb holds only in-frame clones, not every one. The sample shows nearly 110,000 clones, about nine tenths of them seen only once. These data are taken from a study of T cell responses to AZD1222 COVID-19 vaccine. Study-wide findings and caveats: The study found vaccine-associated CD4 TCRs spanning spike, dominant at 160-218 and 743-854. Rises in breadth and depth of Spike-specific TCRs came after two AZD1222 doses.

With 3 bases removed from V and 1 base from J, the gap between germline ends came to 15 bases. The germline gives CDR1 SGHVS, CDR2 FQNEAQ. This CDR3 is built from 16 residues. Specimen: peripheral blood, collected 28 days after the second AZD1222 dose. The sequence came from an adult who received the AZD1222 COVID-19 vaccine. V usage is TRBV7-8 and J usage is TRBJ1-1; D is undetermined. The CDR3 here is CASSFPEGWGNTEAFF. The CDR3 DNA reads as TGTGCCAGCAGCTTTCCGGAGGGATGGGGGAACACTGAAGCTTTCTTT.